Shown below are 8 T cell receptor beta chains from a single sample sequenced in a study of lymphopenia after photon versus proton radiotherapy. Using immunoSEQ multiplex PCR, the repertoire was profiled, and TCRdb retains in-frame clones only, with some absent. The sample includes more than 30,000 clones, more than 70% of them seen just once. Sequencing was performed on peripheral blood, taken from a patient treated with photon-based radiotherapy. The receptors stem from a man aged 50 to 60 with gastric cancer.

V and J are TRBV5-4 and TRBJ2-3; 9 bases line up with TRBD2. J was trimmed by 0 bases and V by 2 bases; bases with no gene match: 4. Germline CDR1 is SGHNT and CDR2 is YYREEE (reference sequence). The CDR3 runs to 16 residues. CDR3: CASSFSSGASTDTQYF. The CDR3 nucleotides are TGTGCCAGCAGCTTTTCTAGCGGGGCTAGCACAGATACGCAGTATTTT.

V usage is TRBV19 and J usage is TRBJ2-5; possible D gene TRBD1, 6 bases. This CDR3 comprises 15 residues. Germline V gives CDR1 LNHDA, CDR2 SQIVND (reference sequence). Trimming stripped 2 bases from V and 5 bases from J, with 15 bases between. CDR3 sequence: CASSIRGHLGETQYF. For the CDR3, the DNA is TGTGCCAGTAGTATAAGGGGACACCTTGGGGAGACCCAGTACTTC.

This chain links TRBV4-1 with TRBJ1-5; the D is unclear. Germline V gene sequence: CDR1 MGHRA, CDR2 YSYEKL. V lost 4 bases to trimming and J lost 3 bases, with 19 bases between them. The CDR3 is 17 amino acids. CDR3: CASSLIRGPTYNQPQHF. The CDR3 coding sequence is TGCGCCAGCAGCCTTATCCGGGGTCCGACCTACAATCAGCCCCAGCATTTT.

This sequence joins TRBV28 and TRBJ2-1, with 7 bases that match TRBD2. The CDR3 runs 17 residues. Per germline, CDR1 MDHEN and CDR2 SYDVKM. Trimming removed 4 bases from V and 0 bases from J; junction bases left unmatched: 9. CDR3 in amino acids: CASSSSPLASSYNEQFF. The CDR3 DNA reads as TGTGCCAGCAGTTCCTCCCCACTAGCGAGCTCCTACAATGAGCAGTTCTTC.

This chain joins TRBV28 and TRBJ2-3; 10 nucleotides agree with TRBD2. The CDR3 has 17 residues. V gave up 6 bases and J gave up 0 bases; unmatched junction bases: 9. CDR1 MDHEN and CDR2 SYDVKM come from the germline V gene. CDR3 DNA sequence: TGTGCCAGCAGCCCCGGGACTAGCGCTCACAGCACAGATACGCAGTATTTT. Translation gives CASSPGTSAHSTDTQYF.

The chain couples TRBV19 to TRBJ2-7; 12 bases map to TRBD2. Germline V gene sequence: CDR1 LNHDA, CDR2 SQIVND (reference sequence). With V trimmed by 4 bases and J by 3 bases, 4 bases remained unmatched. The CDR3 totals 15 residues. The CDR3 DNA reads TGTGCCAGTAGTACCAGACTAGCGGGAGACTACGAGCAGTACTTC. The encoded protein is CASSTRLAGDYEQYF. The complete variable domain, with remaining parts taken from reference TRBV19 and TRBJ2-7, reads DGGITQSPKYLFRKEGQNVTLSCEQNLNHDAMYWYRQDPGQGLRLIYYSQIVNDFQKGDIAEGYSVSREKKESFPLTVTSAQKNPTAFYLCASSTRLAGDYEQYFGPGTRLTVT.

This chain links TRBV4-2 with TRBJ2-2; TRBD2 matches at 12 bases. The CDR3 contains 18 residues. J lost 6 bases, V lost 0 bases, and 8 bases had no gene match. CDR1 LGHNA and CDR2 YNFKEQ come from the germline V gene. This chain's CDR3 is CASSQDRGPSGRAGELFF. CDR3 in DNA: TGTGCCAGCAGCCAAGATCGGGGGCCTAGCGGGAGGGCCGGGGAGCTGTTTTTT.

The chain carries TRBV7-2 and TRBJ2-7; D might be TRBD1 or TRBD2, each matching 5 bases. Germline CDR1 and CDR2: SGHTA and FQGNSA. The CDR3 extends over 13 amino acids. V lost 5 bases, J lost 0 bases, and 8 bases lay in between. The CDR3 bases are TGTGCCAGCAGCCGGGACGGCTCCTACGAGCAGTACTTC. Residues: CASSRDGSYEQYF.